The rows below give T cell receptor beta chains drawn from one sample of a study of blood T cell repertoires in COVID-19. Libraries were prepared by immunoSEQ multiplex PCR; TCRdb keeps only in-frame clonotypes and omits some of them. This sample has roughly 60,000 clones; 88% occur once, and the top ten carry about 3.2%. The sequencing sample was made of peripheral blood. The receptors come from a man aged 45-65 years with active COVID-19. Both conserved end residues are trimmed from each CDR3.

J gene,V gene,CDR3 protein
TRBJ1-3,TRBV6-5,ASSRDRLSGNTIY
TRBJ1-2,TRBV9,ASSGRQGYGYT
TRBJ2-6,TRBV11-3,ASSLDPVNSGANVLT
TRBJ1-2,TRBV5-1,ASNLSPGQGTYGYT
TRBJ2-1,TRBV19,ASSIATSGGVSSYNEQF
TRBJ2-3,TRBV5-8,ASPSMLWGLAATDTQY
TRBJ1-2,TRBV30,AWRETRGYT
TRBJ1-6,TRBV6-5,ASQTGNNSPLH
TRBJ2-2,TRBV2,ASIGTGNTGELF
TRBJ1-6,TRBV27,ASSGTGTYNSPLH
TRBJ2-7,TRBV5-6,ASSYETGSSYEQY
TRBJ1-2,TRBV2,ASGDSETGTEGYT
TRBJ1-2,TRBV7-9,ASSSGRGSFHGYT
TRBJ2-7,TRBV24-1,ATAHRGSYEQY
TRBJ1-1,TRBV11-3,ASSKEVYTEAF
TRBJ1-1,TRBV30,AWSVGRKSEAF
TRBJ2-5,TRBV5-1,ASSPSVGVGGETQY
TRBJ1-6,TRBV11-1,ASSFTGGNSPLH
TRBJ2-1,TRBV6-5,ASSSSGGLNEQF
TRBJ1-6,TRBV2,ASSETVPYNSPLH
TRBJ1-4,TRBV6-5,ASSSPTGGVEKLF
TRBJ1-1,TRBV5-1,ASSWTGALKLEAF
TRBJ2-3,TRBV9,ASSLWTSGFTDTQY
TRBJ1-1,TRBV30,AWSVRGNTEAF
TRBJ1-4,TRBV4-2,ASSQGPGQDYNEKLF
TRBJ1-1,TRBV11-2,ASSLSSQGNTEAF